A selection of T cell receptor beta chains follows, all from one sample in a study of PD-L1 blockade in urothelial cancer. Produced via immunoSEQ multiplex PCR; TCRdb's table is partial and in-frame only. Among tens of thousands of clones listed, 85% to 90% were seen once. The sequenced sample was PBMCs, obtained around atezolizumab (anti-PD-L1) treatment. These receptors originate from a man in his 70s with urothelial cancer. The CDR3 runs from the conserved cysteine through the conserved F or W. The D gene is left open where the match is weak. Some rows mark clone size as missing; the rest say once, few, many or name a class of expanded clone.

length: 13
V: TRBV5-6
D: TRBD2
size: few
J: TRBJ2-7
CDR3: CASSSGLVREQYF
DNA: TGTGCCAGCAGCTCGGGACTAGTCCGCGAGCAGTACTTC

length: 18
V: TRBV19
D: TRBD2
size: -
J: TRBJ2-6
CDR3: CASRGTGLALTGANVLTF
DNA: TGTGCCAGTAGAGGCACGGGACTAGCCCTAACTGGGGCCAACGTCCTGACTTTC

length: 15
V: TRBV7-8
D: TRBD1
size: -
J: TRBJ2-7
CDR3: CASSLRTGPPGEQYF
DNA: TGTGCCAGCAGCTTACGGACAGGCCCCCCGGGCGAGCAGTACTTC

length: 15
V: TRBV6-5
D: -
size: -
J: TRBJ2-1
CDR3: CASSPEPAERGEQFF
DNA: TGTGCCAGCAGTCCAGAGCCAGCGGAGAGAGGTGAGCAGTTCTTC

length: 16
V: TRBV27
D: TRBD2
size: once
J: TRBJ2-5
CDR3: CASSLGGLAGHGTQYF
DNA: TGTGCCAGCAGTTTAGGGGGACTAGCGGGACATGGGACCCAGTACTTC

length: 14
V: TRBV5-1
D: TRBD1
size: once
J: TRBJ1-2
CDR3: CASSREGQNYGYTF
DNA: TGCGCCAGCAGTAGAGAGGGACAGAACTATGGCTACACCTTC

length: 12
V: TRBV28
D: -
size: -
J: TRBJ2-7
CDR3: CASRLQGREQYF
DNA: TGTGCCAGCAGGCTTCAGGGGCGCGAGCAGTACTTC

length: 15
V: TRBV27
D: -
size: once
J: TRBJ2-7
CDR3: CASSLFLGTPYEQYF
DNA: TGTGCCAGCAGTTTATTCCTCGGGACACCCTACGAGCAGTACTTC

length: 14
V: TRBV28
D: -
size: few
J: TRBJ1-5
CDR3: CASSKFLSNQPQHF
DNA: TGTGCCAGCTCTAAATTCCTAAGCAATCAGCCCCAGCATTTT

length: 13
V: TRBV2
D: TRBD1
size: -
J: TRBJ1-2
CDR3: CATFRTGFYGYTF
DNA: TGTGCCACCTTTAGGACAGGCTTCTATGGCTACACCTTC

length: 12
V: TRBV28
D: TRBD1
size: -
J: TRBJ1-2
CDR3: CASDDRVYGYTF
DNA: TGTGCCAGCGACGACAGGGTCTATGGCTACACCTTC

length: 15
V: TRBV5-1
D: -
size: -
J: TRBJ1-1
CDR3: CASSRSAEGVGEAFF
DNA: TGCGCCAGCAGCCGAAGTGCTGAGGGCGTGGGTGAAGCTTTCTTT

length: 18
V: TRBV28
D: TRBD2
size: -
J: TRBJ2-2
CDR3: CASSARTGTSGSGGELFF
DNA: TGTGCCAGCAGTGCCAGGACCGGGACTAGCGGGAGTGGCGGGGAGCTGTTTTTT

length: 17
V: TRBV15
D: TRBD2
size: -
J: TRBJ2-1
CDR3: CATSRSKRERTYNEQFF
DNA: TGTGCCACCAGCAGATCCAAGCGGGAACGGACCTACAATGAGCAGTTCTTC

length: 15
V: TRBV11-3
D: TRBD1
size: -
J: TRBJ2-7
CDR3: CASSFLDQGAYEQYF
DNA: TGTGCCAGCAGCTTCCTGGACCAGGGGGCTTACGAGCAGTACTTC

length: 15
V: TRBV9
D: -
size: -
J: TRBJ2-7
CDR3: CASSVREGVSGEQYF
DNA: TGTGCCAGCAGCGTACGTGAGGGGGTATCGGGCGAGCAGTACTTC

length: 14
V: TRBV29-1
D: -
size: -
J: TRBJ1-2
CDR3: CSVEDRVAVYGYTF
DNA: TGCAGCGTTGAAGATCGGGTTGCAGTGTATGGCTACACCTTC

length: 13
V: TRBV28
D: -
size: -
J: TRBJ1-4
CDR3: CASSLVRNEKLFF
DNA: TGTGCCAGCAGTTTAGTCAGGAATGAAAAACTGTTTTTT

length: 15
V: TRBV9
D: TRBD1
size: -
J: TRBJ2-1
CDR3: CASSLVLTGNNEQFF
DNA: TGTGCCAGCAGCCTTGTATTGACAGGGAACAATGAGCAGTTCTTC

length: 14
V: TRBV6-1
D: -
size: -
J: TRBJ1-1
CDR3: CASSGYRGRSEAFF
DNA: TGTGCCAGCAGTGGATATAGGGGCAGGTCCGAAGCTTTCTTT

length: 15
V: TRBV5-1
D: TRBD1
size: -
J: TRBJ2-3
CDR3: CASSSGQGSTDTQYF
DNA: TGCGCCAGCAGCTCGGGACAGGGGAGCACAGATACGCAGTATTTT

length: 14
V: TRBV19
D: -
size: -
J: TRBJ1-2
CDR3: CASSIDRGNYGYTF
DNA: TGTGCCAGTAGTATAGACAGGGGCAACTATGGCTACACCTTC

length: 13
V: TRBV11-2
D: TRBD1
size: -
J: TRBJ2-7
CDR3: CASSPLSGRGFYF
DNA: TGTGCCAGCAGCCCCCTCTCGGGCAGGGGGTTTTACTTC

length: 14
V: TRBV27
D: -
size: many
J: TRBJ2-7
CDR3: CASSLFRDIGEQYF
DNA: TGTGCCAGCAGCCTATTCCGGGATATAGGGGAGCAGTACTTC

length: 15
V: TRBV5-1
D: TRBD1
size: -
J: TRBJ1-5
CDR3: CASSPTGTGYQPQHF
DNA: TGCGCCAGCAGCCCGACCGGGACAGGGTATCAGCCCCAGCATTTT

length: 14
V: TRBV5-4
D: TRBD1
size: -
J: TRBJ2-7
CDR3: CASSSGTVSYEQYF
DNA: TGTGCCAGCAGCTCCGGGACAGTGTCCTACGAGCAGTACTTC